This TCR beta chain was documented in a study of OX40 agonist ivuxolimab in advanced cancers. The germline CDR1 and CDR2 sequences are SQVTM and ANQGSEA. This CDR3 comprises 13 residues. V lost 7 bases and J 0 bases, leaving 13 bases between the germline ends. Sequenced by immunoSEQ multiplex PCR; TCRdb stores in-frame clones only, minus some. The profile shows 50,000 or so clones, 70% to 90% of them singletons. V and J are TRBV29-1 and TRBJ2-7, with D tentatively TRBD1 (6 bases). The sample was CD4+ or CD8+ T cells sorted from blood, taken in a trial of the OX40 agonist ivuxolimab. This TCR came from an adult with an advanced solid tumor such as melanoma, head and neck, liver or kidney cancer. The CDR3 region is CSGGAGASYEQYF. The CDR3 DNA sequence: TGCAGCGGGGGAGCAGGGGCCTCCTACGAGCAGTACTTC.